This T cell receptor beta chain came from a study of CD8 T cells in Susac syndrome. RNA amounts of about 0.5 to 1 ug underwent reverse transcription with random hexamers. TCRdb called the immunoSEQ multiplex PCR reads again in MiXCR, with one record for every CDR3 protein. Among approximately 190,000 distinct CDR3 sequences listed, 90% to 95% were seen once. The CDR3 is made up of 15 amino acids. Trimming shortened V by 6 bases and J by 6 bases, and 21 bases separated the two germline ends. Per the germline V gene, CDR1 is WSHSY and CDR2 is SAAADI. Peripheral blood CD8+ and CD4+ T cells were profiled by TCR beta sequencing.

The receptor comes from a human donor with Susac syndrome. The sample consisted of CD4+ T cells from PBMCs. The chain is built from TRBV10-2 and TRBJ2-7, with D possibly TRBD2 on 6 matching bases. The CDR3 here is CASRAGTPPQGEQYF. As DNA, the CDR3 is TGCGCCAGCAGAGCCGGGACTCCCCCCCAAGGCGAGCAGTACTTC.